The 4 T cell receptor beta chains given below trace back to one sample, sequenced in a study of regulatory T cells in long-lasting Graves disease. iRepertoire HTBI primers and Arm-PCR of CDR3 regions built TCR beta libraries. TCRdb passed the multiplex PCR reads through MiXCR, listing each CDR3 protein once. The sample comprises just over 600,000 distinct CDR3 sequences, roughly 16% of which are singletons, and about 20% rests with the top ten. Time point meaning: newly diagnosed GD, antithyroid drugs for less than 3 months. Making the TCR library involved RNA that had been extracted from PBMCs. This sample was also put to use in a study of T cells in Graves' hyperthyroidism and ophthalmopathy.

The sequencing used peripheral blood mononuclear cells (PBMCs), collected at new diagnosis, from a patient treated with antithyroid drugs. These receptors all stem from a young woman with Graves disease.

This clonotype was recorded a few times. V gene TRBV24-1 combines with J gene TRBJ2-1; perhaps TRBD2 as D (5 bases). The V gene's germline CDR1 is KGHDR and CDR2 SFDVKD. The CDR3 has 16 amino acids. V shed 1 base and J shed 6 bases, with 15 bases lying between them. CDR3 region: CATSDFGGPLGNEQFF. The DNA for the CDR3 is TGTGCCACCAGTGATTTTGGCGGGCCACTAGGCAATGAGCAGTTCTTC.

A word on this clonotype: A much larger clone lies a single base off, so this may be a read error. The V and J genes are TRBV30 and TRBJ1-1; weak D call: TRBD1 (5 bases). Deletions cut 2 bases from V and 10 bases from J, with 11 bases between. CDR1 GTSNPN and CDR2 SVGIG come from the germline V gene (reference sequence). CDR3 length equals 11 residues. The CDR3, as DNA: TGTGCCTGGAGTCGGGGGAGTGGAGCTTTCTTT. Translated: CAWSRGSGAFF. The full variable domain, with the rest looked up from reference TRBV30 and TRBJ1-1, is SQTIHQWPATLVQPVGSPLSLECTVEGTSNPNLYWYRQAAGRGLQLLFYSVGIGQISSEVPQNLSASRPQDRQFILSSKKLLLSDSGFYLCAWSRGSGAFFGQGTRLTVV.

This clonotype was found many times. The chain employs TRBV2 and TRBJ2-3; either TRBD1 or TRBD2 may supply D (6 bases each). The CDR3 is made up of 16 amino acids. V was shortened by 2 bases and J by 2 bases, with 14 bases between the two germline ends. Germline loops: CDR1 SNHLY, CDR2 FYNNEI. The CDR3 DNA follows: TGTGCCAGCAGTGAATTTAGGGGGGCAAACACAGATACGCAGTATTTT. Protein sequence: CASSEFRGANTDTQYF.

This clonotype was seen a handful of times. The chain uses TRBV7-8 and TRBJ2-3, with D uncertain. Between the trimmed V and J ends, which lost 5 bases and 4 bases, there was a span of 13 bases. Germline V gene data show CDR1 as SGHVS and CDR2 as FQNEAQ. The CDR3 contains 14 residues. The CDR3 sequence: CASSPITRADTQYF. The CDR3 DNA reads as TGTGCCAGCAGCCCCATAACCCGGGCAGATACGCAGTATTTT.